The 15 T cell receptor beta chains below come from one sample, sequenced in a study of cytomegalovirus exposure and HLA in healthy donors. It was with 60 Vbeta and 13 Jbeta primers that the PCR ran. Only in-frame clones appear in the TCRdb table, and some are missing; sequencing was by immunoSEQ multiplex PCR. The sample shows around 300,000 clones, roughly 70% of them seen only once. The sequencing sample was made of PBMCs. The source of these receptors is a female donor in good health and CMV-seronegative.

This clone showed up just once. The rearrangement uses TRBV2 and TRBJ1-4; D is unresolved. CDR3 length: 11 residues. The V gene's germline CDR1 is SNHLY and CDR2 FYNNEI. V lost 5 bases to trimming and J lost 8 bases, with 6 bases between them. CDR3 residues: CASSNREKLFF. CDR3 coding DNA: TGTGCCAGCAGTAACCGGGAAAAACTGTTTTTT.

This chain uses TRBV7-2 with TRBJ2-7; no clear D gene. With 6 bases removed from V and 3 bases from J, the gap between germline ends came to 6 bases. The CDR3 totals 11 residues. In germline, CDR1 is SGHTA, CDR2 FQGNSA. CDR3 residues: CASRSDYEQYF. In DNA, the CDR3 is TGTGCCAGCAGAAGCGACTACGAGCAGTACTTC.

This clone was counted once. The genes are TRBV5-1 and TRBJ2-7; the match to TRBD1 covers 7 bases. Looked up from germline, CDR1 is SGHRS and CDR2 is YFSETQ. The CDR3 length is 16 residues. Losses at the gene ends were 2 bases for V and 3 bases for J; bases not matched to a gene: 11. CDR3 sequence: CASSFGVRTGVYEQYF. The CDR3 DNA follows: TGCGCCAGCAGCTTTGGGGTTCGGACAGGCGTCTACGAGCAGTACTTC.

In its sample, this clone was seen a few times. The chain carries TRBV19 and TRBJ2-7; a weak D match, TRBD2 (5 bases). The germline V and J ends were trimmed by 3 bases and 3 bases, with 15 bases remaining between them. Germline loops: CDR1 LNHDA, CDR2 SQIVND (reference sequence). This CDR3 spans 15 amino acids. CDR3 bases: TGTGCCAGTAGTATCCAAGCGACGGGGATCTACGAGCAGTACTTC. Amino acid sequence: CASSIQATGIYEQYF.

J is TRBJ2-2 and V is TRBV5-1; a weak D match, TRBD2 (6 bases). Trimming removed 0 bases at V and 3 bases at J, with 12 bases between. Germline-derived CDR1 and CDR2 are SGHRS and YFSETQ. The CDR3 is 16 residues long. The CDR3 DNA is TGCGCCAGCAGCTTGGCCGGGGGAACCTACACCGGGGAGCTGTTTTTT. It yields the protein CASSLAGGTYTGELFF.

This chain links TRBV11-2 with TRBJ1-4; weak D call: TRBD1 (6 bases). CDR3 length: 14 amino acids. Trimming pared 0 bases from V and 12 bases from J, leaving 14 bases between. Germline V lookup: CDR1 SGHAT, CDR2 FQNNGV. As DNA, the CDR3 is TGTGCCAGCAGCTTAGATCGCGGGGGGCTGGAACTGTTTTTT. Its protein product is CASSLDRGGLELFF. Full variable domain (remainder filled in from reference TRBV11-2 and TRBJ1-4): EAGVAQSPRYKIIEKRQSVAFWCNPISGHATLYWYQQILGQGPKLLIQFQNNGVVDDSQLPKDRFSAERLKGVDSTLKIQPAKLEDSAVYLCASSLDRGGLELFFGSGTQLSVL.

CDR3 region: CASSESEGNTEAFF. CDR3 nucleotide sequence: TGTGCCAGCAGTGAATCCGAGGGAAACACTGAAGCTTTCTTT. The chain carries TRBV6-5 and TRBJ1-1; no clear D gene. V was pared by 5 bases and J by 2 bases, with 12 bases between. The length of the CDR3 is 14 residues. CDR1 and CDR2 (germline): MNHEY, SVGAGI.

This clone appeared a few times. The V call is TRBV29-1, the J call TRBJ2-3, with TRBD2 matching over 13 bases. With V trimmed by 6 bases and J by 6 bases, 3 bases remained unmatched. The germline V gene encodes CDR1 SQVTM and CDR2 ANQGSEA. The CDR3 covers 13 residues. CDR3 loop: CSVGLAGADTQYF. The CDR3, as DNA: TGCAGCGTAGGACTAGCGGGAGCGGATACGCAGTATTTT.

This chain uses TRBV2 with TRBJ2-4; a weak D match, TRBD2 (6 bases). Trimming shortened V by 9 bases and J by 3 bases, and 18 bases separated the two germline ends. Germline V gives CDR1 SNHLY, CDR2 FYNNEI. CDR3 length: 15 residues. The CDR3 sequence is CASGVPSGGKNIQYF. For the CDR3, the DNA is TGTGCCAGTGGGGTCCCCTCCGGGGGCAAAAACATTCAGTACTTC.

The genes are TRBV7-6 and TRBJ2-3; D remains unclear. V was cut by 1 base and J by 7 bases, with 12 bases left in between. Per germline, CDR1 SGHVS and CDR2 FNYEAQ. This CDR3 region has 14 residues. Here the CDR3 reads CASSLGRSGHTQYF. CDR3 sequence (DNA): TGTGCCAGCAGCTTAGGCCGGTCCGGTCATACGCAGTATTTT.

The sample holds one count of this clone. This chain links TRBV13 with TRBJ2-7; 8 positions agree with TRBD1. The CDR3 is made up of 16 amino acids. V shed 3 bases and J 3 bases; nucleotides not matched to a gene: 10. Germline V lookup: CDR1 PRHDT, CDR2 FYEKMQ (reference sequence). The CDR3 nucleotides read TGTGCCAGCAGCTTCGGACAGGGAACGTCCCTCTACGAGCAGTACTTC. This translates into CASSFGQGTSLYEQYF.

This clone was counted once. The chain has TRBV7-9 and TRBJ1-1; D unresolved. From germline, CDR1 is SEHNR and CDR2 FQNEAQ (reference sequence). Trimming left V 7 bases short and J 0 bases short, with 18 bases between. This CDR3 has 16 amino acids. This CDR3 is CASIETADFMNTEAFF. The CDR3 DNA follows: TGTGCCAGCATCGAGACCGCGGACTTCATGAACACTGAAGCTTTCTTT. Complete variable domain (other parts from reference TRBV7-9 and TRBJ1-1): DTGVSQNPRHKITKRGQNVTFRCDPISEHNRLYWYRQTLGQGPEFLTYFQNEAQLEKSRLLSDRFSAERPKGSFSTLEIQRTEQGDSAMYLCASIETADFMNTEAFFGQGTRLTVV.

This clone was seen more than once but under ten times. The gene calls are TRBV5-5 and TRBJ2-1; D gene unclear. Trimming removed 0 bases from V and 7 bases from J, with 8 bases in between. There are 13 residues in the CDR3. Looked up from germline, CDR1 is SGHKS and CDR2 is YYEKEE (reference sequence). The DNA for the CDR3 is TGTGCCAGCAGCTTGGGGAGTCAGAATGAGCAGTTCTTC. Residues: CASSLGSQNEQFF.

The CDR3 DNA is TGTGCCAGTCGCTCACAGGAAAAGTACCAAGAGACCCAGTACTTC. Translation: CASRSQEKYQETQYF. This rearrangement joins TRBV6-5 to TRBJ2-5; D is perhaps TRBD1 (5 bases). Trimming stripped 9 bases from V and 0 bases from J, with 17 bases between. The germline V gene encodes CDR1 MNHEY and CDR2 SVGAGI. The CDR3 has 15 amino acids.

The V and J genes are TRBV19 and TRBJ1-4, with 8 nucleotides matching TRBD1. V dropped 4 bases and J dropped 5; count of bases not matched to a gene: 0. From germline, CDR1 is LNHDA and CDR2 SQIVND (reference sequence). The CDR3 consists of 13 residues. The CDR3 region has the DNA TGTGCCAGTAGTAGGGACAGGAATGAAAAACTGTTTTTT. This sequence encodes CASSRDRNEKLFF. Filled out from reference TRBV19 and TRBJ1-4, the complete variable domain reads DGGITQSPKYLFRKEGQNVTLSCEQNLNHDAMYWYRQDPGQGLRLIYYSQIVNDFQKGDIAEGYSVSREKKESFPLTVTSAQKNPTAFYLCASSRDRNEKLFFGSGTQLSVL.